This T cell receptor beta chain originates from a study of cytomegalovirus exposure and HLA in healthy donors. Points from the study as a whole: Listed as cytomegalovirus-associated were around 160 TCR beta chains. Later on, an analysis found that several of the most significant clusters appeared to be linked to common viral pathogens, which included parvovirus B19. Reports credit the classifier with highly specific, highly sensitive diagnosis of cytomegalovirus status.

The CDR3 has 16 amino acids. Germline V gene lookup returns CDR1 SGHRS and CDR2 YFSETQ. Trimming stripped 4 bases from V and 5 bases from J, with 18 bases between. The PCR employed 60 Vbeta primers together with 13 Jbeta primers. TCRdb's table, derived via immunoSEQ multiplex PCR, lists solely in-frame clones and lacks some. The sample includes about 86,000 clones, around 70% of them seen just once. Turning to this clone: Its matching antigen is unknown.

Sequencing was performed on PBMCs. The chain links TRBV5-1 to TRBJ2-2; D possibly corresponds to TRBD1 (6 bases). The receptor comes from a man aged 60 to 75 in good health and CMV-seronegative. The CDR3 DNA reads TGCGCCAGCAGCAAAAGTGAACAGGGACGGACCGGGGAGCTGTTTTTT. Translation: CASSKSEQGRTGELFF.